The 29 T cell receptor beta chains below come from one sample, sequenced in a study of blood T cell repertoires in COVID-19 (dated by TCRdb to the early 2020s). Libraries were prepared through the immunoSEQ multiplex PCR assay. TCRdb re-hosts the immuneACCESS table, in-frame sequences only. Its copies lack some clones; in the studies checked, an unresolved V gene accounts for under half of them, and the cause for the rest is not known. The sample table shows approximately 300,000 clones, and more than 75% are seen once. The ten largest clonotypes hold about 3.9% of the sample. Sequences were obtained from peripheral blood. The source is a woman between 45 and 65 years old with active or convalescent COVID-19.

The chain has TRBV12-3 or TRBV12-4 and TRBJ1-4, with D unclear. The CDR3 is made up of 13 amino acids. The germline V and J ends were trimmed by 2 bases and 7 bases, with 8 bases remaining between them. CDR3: CASSLFRGEKLFF. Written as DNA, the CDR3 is TGTGCCAGCAGTTTATTCCGGGGTGAAAAACTGTTTTTT.

The CDR3 here is CASSQAFLADLGNEQFF. The DNA for the CDR3 is TGTGCCAGCAGCCAGGCGTTTCTAGCGGACCTTGGGAATGAGCAGTTCTTC. The chain carries TRBV4-2 and TRBJ2-1, with 7 bases identical to TRBD2. V shed 3 bases and J 7 bases; nucleotides not matched to a gene: 15. This CDR3 spans 17 amino acids. Germline V gene data show CDR1 as LGHNA and CDR2 as YNFKEQ.

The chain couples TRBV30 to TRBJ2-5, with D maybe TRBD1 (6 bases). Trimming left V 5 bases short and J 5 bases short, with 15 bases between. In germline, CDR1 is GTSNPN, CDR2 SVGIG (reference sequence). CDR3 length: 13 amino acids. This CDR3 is CAWDRTERETQYF. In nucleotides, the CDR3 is TGTGCCTGGGACCGGACAGAAAGGGAGACCCAGTACTTC.

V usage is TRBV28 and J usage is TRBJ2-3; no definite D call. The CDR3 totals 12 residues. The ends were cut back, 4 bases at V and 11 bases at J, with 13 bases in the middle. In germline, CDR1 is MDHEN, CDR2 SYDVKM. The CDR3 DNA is TGTGCCAGCAGTTCCCGGAGCTTCGGGCAGTATTTT. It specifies CASSSRSFGQYF.

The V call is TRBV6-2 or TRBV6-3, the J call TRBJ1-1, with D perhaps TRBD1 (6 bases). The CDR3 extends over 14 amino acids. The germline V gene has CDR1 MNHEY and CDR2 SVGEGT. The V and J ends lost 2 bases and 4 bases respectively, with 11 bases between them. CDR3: CASSYQGPSTEAFF. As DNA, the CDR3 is TGTGCCAGCAGTTACCAGGGGCCGAGCACTGAAGCTTTCTTT.

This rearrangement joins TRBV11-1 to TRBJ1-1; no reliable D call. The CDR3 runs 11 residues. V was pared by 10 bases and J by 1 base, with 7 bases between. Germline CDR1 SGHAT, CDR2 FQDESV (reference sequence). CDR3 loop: CATTENTEAFF. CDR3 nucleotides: TGTGCCACCACAGAGAACACTGAAGCTTTCTTT.

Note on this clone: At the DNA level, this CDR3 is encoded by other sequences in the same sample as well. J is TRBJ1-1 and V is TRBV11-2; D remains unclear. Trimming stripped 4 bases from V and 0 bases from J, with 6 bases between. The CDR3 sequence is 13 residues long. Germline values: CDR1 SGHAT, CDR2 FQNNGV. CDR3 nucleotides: TGTGCCAGCAGCTCCGGGTTGAACACTGAAGCTTTCTTT. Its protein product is CASSSGLNTEAFF.

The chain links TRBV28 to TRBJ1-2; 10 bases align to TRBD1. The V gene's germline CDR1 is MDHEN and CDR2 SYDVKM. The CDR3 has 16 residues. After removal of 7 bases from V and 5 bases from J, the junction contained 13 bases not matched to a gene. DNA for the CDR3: TGTGCCAGCATTTCTCGTCCCGGGACAGGGGATTATGGCTACACCTTC. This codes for CASISRPGTGDYGYTF.

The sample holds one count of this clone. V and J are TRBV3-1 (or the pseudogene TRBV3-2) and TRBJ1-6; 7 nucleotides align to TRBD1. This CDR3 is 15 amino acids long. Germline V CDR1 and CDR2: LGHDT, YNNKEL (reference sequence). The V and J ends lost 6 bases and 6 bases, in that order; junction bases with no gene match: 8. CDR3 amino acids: CASRTRQGGNSPLHF. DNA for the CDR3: TGTGCCAGCAGGACTAGACAGGGCGGTAATTCACCCCTCCACTTT.

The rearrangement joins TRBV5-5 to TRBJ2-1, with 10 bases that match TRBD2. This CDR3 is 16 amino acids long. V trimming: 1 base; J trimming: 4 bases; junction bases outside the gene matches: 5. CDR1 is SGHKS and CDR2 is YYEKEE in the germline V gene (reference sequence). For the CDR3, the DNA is TGTGCCAGCAGCTTGAGTCTAGCGGGGGCATACAATGAGCAGTTCTTC. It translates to CASSLSLAGAYNEQFF.

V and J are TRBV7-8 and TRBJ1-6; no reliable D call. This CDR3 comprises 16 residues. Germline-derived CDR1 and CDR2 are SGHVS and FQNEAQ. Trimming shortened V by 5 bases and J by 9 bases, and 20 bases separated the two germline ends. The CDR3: CASSPRKVETPSPLHF. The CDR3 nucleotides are TGTGCCAGCAGCCCTCGTAAGGTAGAGACTCCTTCACCCCTCCACTTT.

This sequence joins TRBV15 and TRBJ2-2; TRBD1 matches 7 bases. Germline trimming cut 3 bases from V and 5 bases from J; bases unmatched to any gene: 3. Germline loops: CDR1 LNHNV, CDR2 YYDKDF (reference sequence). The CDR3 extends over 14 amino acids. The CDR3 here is CATSRRGPTGELFF. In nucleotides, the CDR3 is TGTGCCACCAGCAGGAGGGGGCCAACCGGGGAGCTGTTTTTT.

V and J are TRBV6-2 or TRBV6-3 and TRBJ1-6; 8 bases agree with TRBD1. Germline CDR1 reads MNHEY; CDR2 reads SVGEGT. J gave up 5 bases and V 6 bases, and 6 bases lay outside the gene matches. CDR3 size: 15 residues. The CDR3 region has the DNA TGTGCCAGCAGGCCTCAGGGGGCCGATAATTCACCCCTCCACTTT. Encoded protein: CASRPQGADNSPLHF.

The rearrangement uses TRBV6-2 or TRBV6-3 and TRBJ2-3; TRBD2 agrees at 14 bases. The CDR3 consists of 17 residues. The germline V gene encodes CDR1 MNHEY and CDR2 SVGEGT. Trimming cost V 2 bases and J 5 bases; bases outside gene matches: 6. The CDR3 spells CASSYPLTSGRGDTQYF. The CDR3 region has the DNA TGTGCCAGCAGTTACCCTTTGACTAGCGGGAGGGGAGATACGCAGTATTTT.

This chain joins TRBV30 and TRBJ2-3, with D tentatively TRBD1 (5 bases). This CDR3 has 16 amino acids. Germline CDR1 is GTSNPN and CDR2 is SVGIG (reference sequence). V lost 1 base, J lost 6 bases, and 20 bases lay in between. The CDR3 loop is CAWSAGAPGAADTQYF. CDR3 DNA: TGTGCCTGGAGTGCGGGTGCGCCTGGGGCGGCCGATACGCAGTATTTT.

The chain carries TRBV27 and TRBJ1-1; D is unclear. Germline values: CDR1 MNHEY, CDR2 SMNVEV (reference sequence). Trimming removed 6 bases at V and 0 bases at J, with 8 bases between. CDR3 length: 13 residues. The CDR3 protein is CASRGIMNTEAFF. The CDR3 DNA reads TGTGCCAGCAGGGGCATAATGAACACTGAAGCTTTCTTT.

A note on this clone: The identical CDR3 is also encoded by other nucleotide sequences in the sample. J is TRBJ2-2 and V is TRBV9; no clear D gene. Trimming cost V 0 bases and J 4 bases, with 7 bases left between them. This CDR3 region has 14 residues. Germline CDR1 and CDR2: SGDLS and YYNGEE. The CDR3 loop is CASSVVGGTGELFF. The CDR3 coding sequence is TGTGCCAGCAGCGTAGTAGGCGGCACCGGGGAGCTGTTTTTT.

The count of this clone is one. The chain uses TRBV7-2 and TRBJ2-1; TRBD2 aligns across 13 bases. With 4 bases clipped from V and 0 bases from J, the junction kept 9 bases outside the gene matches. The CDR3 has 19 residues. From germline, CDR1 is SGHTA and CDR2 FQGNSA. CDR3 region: CASSSRTSGSSSSYNEQFF. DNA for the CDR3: TGTGCCAGCAGCTCCCGGACTAGCGGGAGTTCGAGCTCCTACAATGAGCAGTTCTTC.

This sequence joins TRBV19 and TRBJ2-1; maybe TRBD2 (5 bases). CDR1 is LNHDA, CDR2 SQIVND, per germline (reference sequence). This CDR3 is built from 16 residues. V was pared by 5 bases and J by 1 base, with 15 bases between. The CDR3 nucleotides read TGTGCCAGTAGTCAGAGGGATGTGAGGTCCTACAATGAGCAGTTCTTC. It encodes CASSQRDVRSYNEQFF.

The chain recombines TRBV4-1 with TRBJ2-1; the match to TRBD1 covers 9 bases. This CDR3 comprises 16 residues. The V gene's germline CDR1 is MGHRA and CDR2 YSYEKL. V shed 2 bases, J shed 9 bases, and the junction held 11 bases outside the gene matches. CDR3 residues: CASSQQQGALGTEQFF. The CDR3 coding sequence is TGCGCCAGCAGCCAACAACAGGGGGCGCTTGGCACTGAGCAGTTCTTC.

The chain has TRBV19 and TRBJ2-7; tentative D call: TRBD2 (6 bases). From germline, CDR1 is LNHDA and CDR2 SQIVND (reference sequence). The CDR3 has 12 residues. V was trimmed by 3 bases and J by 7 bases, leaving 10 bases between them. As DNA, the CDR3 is TGTGCCAGTAGTATCTTCGGAGGGGAGCAGTACTTC. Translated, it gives CASSIFGGEQYF.

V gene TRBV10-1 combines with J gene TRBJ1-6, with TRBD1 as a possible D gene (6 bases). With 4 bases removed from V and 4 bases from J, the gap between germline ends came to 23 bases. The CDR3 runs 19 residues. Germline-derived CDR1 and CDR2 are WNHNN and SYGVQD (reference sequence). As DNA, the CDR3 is TGCGCCAGCAGTGTGACAGGCCCTATCCATATTATATATAATTCACCCCTCCACTTT. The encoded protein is CASSVTGPIHIIYNSPLHF.

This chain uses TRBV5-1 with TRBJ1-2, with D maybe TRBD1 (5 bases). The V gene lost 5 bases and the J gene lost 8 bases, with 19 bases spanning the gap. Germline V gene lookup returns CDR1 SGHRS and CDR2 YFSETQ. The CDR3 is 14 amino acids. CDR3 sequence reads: CASSFRSDRGGYTF. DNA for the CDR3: TGCGCCAGCAGTTTCCGTTCCGACAGAGGCGGCTACACCTTC.

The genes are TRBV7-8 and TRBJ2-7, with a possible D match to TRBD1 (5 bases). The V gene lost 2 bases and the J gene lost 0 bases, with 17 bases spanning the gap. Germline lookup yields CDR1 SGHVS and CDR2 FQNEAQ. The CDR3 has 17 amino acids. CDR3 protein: CASSLMTAISPSYEQYF. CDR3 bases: TGTGCCAGCAGCTTAATGACAGCGATCTCCCCCTCCTACGAGCAGTACTTC. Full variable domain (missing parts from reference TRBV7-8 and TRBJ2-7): GAGVSQSPRYKVAKRGQDVALRCDPISGHVSLFWYQQALGQGPEFLTYFQNEAQLDKSGLPSDRFFAERPEGSVSTLKIQRTQQEDSAVYLCASSLMTAISPSYEQYFGPGTRLTVT.

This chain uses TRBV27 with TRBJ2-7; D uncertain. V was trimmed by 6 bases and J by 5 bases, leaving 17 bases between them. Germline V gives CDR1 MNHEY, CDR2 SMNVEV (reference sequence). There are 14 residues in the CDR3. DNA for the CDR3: TGTGCCAGCAGGGCGAGGAGAGTGAGCGACGAGCAGTACTTC. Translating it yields CASRARRVSDEQYF.

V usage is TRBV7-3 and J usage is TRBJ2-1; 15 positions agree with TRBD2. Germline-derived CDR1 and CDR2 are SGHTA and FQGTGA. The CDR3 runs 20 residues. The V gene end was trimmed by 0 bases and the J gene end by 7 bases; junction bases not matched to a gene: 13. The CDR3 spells CASSLTRRGLAGGLWNEQFF. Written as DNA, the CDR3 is TGTGCCAGCAGCTTAACGAGGAGAGGACTAGCGGGAGGGTTATGGAATGAGCAGTTCTTC.

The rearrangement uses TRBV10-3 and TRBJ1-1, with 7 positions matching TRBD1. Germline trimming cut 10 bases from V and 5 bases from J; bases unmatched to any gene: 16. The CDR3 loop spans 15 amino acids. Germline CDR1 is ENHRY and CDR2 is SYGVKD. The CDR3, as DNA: TGTGCCACCAGGGGGGACAGTCTCCTTGGGACTGAAGCTTTCTTT. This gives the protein CATRGDSLLGTEAFF.

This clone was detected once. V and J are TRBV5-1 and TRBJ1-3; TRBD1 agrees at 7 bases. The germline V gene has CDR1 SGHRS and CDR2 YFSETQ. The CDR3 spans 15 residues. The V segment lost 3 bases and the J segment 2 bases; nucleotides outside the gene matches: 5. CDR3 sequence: CASSSGGLAGNTIYF. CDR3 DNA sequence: TGCGCCAGCAGCTCAGGGGGGTTGGCTGGAAACACCATATATTTT.

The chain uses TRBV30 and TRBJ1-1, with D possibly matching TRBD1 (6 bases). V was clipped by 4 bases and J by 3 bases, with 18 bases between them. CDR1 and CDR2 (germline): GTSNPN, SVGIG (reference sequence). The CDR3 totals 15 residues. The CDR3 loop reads CAWNTQGAVYTEAFF. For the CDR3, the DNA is TGTGCCTGGAACACACAGGGCGCTGTCTACACTGAAGCTTTCTTT.